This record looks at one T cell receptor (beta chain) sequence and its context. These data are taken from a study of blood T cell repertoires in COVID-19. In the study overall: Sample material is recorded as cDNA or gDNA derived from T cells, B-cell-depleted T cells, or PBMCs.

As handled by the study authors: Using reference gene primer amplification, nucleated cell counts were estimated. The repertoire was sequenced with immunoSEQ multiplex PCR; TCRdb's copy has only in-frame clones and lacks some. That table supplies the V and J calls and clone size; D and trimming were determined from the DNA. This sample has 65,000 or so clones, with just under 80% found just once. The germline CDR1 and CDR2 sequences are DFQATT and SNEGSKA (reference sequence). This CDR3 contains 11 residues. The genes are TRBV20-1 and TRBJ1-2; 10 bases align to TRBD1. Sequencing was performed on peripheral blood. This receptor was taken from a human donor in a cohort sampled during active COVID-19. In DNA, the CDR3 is TGCAGGCTGGGGACAGGGGATGGCTACACCTTC. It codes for CRLGTGDGYTF.